A selection of T cell receptor beta chains follows, all from one sample in a study of OX40 agonist ivuxolimab in advanced cancers. Sequencing used immunoSEQ multiplex PCR; TCRdb keeps in-frame clones, though not all of them. The sample has roughly 71,000 clones, around 73% seen once; the top ten hold 1.6%. Sequencing used CD4+ or CD8+ T cells sorted from blood, obtained in a trial of the OX40 agonist ivuxolimab. Receptors were obtained from an adult with an advanced solid tumor such as melanoma, head and neck, liver or kidney cancer. The conserved cysteine and the conserved F or W are not part of the CDR3 here. Each record gives: V gene, J gene, CDR3 protein.

TRBV18,TRBJ1-1,ASSQTSVEAF
TRBV25-1,TRBJ2-1,ASKNPYEQF
TRBV5-4,TRBJ2-2,ASSLSSWGQNTGELF
TRBV19,TRBJ2-7,ASSTSMGVSYEQY
TRBV11-2,TRBJ2-7,ASSSRPSGPNYEQY
TRBV5-6,TRBJ2-7,ASSFHLGQGVLYEQY
TRBV19,TRBJ1-2,ASNRQAEGYGYT
TRBV6-6,TRBJ2-1,ASKGPTFNDEQF
TRBV18,TRBJ1-1,ASYRDIINTEAF
TRBV30,TRBJ1-6,AWSVGPDPHRSPLH
TRBV30,TRBJ1-5,AWNSLSNQPQH
TRBV11-3,TRBJ2-1,ASSLFWEDTAYNEQF
TRBV19,TRBJ2-5,ASSVRTGGNMETQY
TRBV6-6,TRBJ1-3,ASSYGAGGGNTIY
TRBV29-1,TRBJ1-1,SVTPALDILNTEAF
TRBV28,TRBJ1-2,ASSRPGQVQGYT
TRBV6-5,TRBJ2-1,ASSYSRLLYNEQF
TRBV4-1,TRBJ2-1,ASSQRFPAEVGGNEQF
TRBV4-1,TRBJ1-5,ASSQEIAGAKRPQH
TRBV10-3,TRBJ1-6,AISGSNRGTDVYNSPLH
TRBV9,TRBJ2-7,ASSATGTSSYEQY
TRBV13,TRBJ2-7,ASSPRLAGGSYEQY
TRBV2,TRBJ2-7,ASNRPPYEQY
TRBV6-6,TRBJ2-7,ASSYLDLYEQY
TRBV19,TRBJ1-2,ASSRTGVVYGYT
TRBV5-1,TRBJ2-7,ASSKLAGGTYEQY
TRBV11-2,TRBJ1-3,ASSGRLAGNTIY
TRBV18,TRBJ2-1,ASSPPTDYNEQF
TRBV10-3,TRBJ2-5,AISGASRETQY
TRBV6-5,TRBJ1-6,ASSYGDSRSSPLH
TRBV5-1,TRBJ1-4,ASSLGPEYEKLF
TRBV6-1,TRBJ2-1,ASSEAGFQFYNEQF